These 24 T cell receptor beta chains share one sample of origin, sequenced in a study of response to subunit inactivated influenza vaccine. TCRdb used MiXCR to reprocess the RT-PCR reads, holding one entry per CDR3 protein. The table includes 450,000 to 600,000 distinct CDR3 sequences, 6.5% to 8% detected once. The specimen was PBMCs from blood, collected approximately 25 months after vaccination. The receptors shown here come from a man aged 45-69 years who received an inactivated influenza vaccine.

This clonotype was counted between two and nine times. CDR3 sequence reads: CASSQEASTYEQYF. Here the CDR3 DNA reads TGCGCCAGCAGCCAAGAGGCCTCGACCTACGAGCAGTACTTC. The genes are TRBV4-3 and TRBJ2-7; D is undetermined. This CDR3 region has 14 residues. The V gene's germline CDR1 is LGHNA and CDR2 YSLEER. Trimming stripped 0 bases from V and 2 bases from J, with 8 bases between.

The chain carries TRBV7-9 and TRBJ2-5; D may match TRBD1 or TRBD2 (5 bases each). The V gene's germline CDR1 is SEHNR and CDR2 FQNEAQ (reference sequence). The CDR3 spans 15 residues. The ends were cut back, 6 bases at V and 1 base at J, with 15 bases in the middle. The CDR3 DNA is TGTGCCAGCAGACCCTCGGGACGGATCCAAGAGACCCAGTACTTC. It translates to CASRPSGRIQETQYF.

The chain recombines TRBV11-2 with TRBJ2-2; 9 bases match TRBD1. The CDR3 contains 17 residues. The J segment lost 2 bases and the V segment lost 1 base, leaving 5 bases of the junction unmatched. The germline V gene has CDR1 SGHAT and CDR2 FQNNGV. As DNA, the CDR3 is TGTGCCAGCAGCTTAGTCCCGGGACAGGGTAACACCGGGGAGCTGTTTTTT. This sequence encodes CASSLVPGQGNTGELFF.

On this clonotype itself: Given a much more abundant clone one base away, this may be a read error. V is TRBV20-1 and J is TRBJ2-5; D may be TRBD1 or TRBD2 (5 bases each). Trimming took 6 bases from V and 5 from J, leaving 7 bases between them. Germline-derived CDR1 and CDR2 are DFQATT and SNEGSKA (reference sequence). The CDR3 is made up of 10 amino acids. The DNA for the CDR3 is TGCAGTGCGGGGGTGGAGACCCAGTACTTC. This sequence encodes CSAGVETQYF.

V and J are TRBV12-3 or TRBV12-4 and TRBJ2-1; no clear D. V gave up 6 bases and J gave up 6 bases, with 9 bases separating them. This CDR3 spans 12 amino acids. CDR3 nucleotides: TGTGCCAGCAGGCGACTTCTCAATGAGCAGTTCTTC. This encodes CASRRLLNEQFF.

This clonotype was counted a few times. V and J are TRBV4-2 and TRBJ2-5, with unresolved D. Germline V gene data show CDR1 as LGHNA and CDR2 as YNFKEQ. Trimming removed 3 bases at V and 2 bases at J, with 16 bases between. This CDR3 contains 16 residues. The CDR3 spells CASSQGSHEMQETQYF. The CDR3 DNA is TGTGCCAGCAGCCAGGGAAGCCATGAGATGCAAGAGACCCAGTACTTC.

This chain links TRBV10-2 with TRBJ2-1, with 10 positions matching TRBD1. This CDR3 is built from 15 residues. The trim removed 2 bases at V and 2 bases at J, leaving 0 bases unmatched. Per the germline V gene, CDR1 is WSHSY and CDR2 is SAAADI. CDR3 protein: CASSEGTGAYNEQFF. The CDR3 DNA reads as TGCGCCAGCAGTGAGGGGACAGGGGCCTACAATGAGCAGTTCTTC.

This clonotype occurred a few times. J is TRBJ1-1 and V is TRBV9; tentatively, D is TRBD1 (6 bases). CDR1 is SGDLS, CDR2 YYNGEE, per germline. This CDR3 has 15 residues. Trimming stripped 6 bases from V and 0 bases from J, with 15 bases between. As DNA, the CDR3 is TGTGCCAGCAACGAGGGGGAGGGGATGAACACTGAAGCTTTCTTT. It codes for CASNEGEGMNTEAFF. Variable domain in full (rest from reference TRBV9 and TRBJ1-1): DSGVTQTPKHLITATGQRVTLRCSPRSGDLSVYWYQQSLDQGLQFLIQYYNGEERAKGNILERFSAQQFPDLHSELNLSSLELGDSALYFCASNEGEGMNTEAFFGQGTRLTVV.

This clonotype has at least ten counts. The CDR3 reads CASSLLGRDTEAFF. CDR3 DNA sequence: TGTGCCAGCAGCCTTCTTGGCAGGGACACTGAAGCTTTCTTT. V is TRBV3-1 and J is TRBJ1-1; TRBD1 might be the D (5 bases). Trimming took off 4 bases at V and 3 bases at J, with 12 bases between the two ends. CDR3 length equals 14 residues. Germline CDR1 is LGHDT and CDR2 is YNNKEL (reference sequence).

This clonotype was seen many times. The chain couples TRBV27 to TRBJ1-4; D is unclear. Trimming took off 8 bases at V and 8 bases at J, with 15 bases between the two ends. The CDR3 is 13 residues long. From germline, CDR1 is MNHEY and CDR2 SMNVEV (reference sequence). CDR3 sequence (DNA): TGTGCCAGCTCCCTTATTGGCGGAGAAAAACTGTTTTTT. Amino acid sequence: CASSLIGGEKLFF.

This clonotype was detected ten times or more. The CDR3 region has the DNA TGTGCCAGCAGCCTTCGGACTGGTGGGCGTTACAATGAGCAGTTCTTC. Amino acid sequence: CASSLRTGGRYNEQFF. This chain uses TRBV14 with TRBJ2-1; tentatively, D is TRBD2 (5 bases). Germline V CDR1 and CDR2: SGHDN, FVKESK. This CDR3 comprises 16 residues. V was clipped by 4 bases and J by 4 bases, with 17 bases between them.

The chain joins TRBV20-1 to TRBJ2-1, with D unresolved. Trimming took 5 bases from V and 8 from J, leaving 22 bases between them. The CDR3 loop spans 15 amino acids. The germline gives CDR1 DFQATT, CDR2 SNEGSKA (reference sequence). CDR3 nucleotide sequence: TGCAGTGCTCCCAAGGGCGCGAGGTTCGTTCATGAGCAGTTCTTC. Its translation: CSAPKGARFVHEQFF.

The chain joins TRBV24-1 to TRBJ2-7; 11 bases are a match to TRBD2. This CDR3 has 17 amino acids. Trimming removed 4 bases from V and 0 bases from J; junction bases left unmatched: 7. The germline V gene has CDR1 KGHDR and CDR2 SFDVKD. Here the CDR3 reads CATSDLRLAGSSYEQYF. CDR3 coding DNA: TGTGCCACCAGTGACCTCCGACTAGCGGGAAGCTCCTACGAGCAGTACTTC.

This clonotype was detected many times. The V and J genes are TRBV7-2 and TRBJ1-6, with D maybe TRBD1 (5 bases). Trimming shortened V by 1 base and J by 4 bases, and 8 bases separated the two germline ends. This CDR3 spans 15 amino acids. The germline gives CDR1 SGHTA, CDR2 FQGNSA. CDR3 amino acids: CASSLGGFYNSPLHF. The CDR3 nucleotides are TGTGCCAGCAGCTTAGGGGGGTTTTATAATTCACCCCTCCACTTT.

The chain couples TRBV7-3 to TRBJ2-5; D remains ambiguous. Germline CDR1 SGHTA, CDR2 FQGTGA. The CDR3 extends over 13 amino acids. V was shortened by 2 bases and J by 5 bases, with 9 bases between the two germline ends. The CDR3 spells CASSLGVRETQYF. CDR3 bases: TGTGCCAGCAGCTTAGGCGTAAGGGAGACCCAGTACTTC.

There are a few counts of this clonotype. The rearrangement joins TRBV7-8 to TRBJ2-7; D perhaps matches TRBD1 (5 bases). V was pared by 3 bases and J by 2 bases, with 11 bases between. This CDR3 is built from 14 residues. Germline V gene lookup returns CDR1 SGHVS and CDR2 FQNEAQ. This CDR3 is CASSLSGHPYEQYF. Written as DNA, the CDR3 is TGTGCCAGCAGCTTGTCTGGACATCCCTACGAGCAGTACTTC.

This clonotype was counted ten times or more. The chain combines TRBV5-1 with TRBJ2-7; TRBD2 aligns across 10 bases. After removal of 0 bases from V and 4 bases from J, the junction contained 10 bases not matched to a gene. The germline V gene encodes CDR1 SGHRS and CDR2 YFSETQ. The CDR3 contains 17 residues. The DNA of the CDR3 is TGCGCCAGCAGCTTGGTTTCTAGCGGGGGTTCCTTTTACGAGCAGTACTTC. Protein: CASSLVSSGGSFYEQYF.

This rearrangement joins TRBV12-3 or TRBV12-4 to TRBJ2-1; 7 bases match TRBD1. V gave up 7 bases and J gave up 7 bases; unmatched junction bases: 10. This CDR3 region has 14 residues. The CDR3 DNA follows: TGTGCCAGCACCTCACACGACAGGGTAAATGAGCAGTTCTTC. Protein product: CASTSHDRVNEQFF.

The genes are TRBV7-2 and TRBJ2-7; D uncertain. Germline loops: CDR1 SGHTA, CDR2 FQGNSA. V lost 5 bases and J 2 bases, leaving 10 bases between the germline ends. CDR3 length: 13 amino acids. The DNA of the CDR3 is TGTGCCAGCAGCCCCGCTTGGGCCTACGAGCAGTACTTC. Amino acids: CASSPAWAYEQYF.

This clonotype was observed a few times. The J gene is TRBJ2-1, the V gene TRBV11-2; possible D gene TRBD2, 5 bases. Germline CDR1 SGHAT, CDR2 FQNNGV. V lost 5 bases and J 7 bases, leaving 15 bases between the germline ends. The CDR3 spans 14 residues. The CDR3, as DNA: TGTGCCAGCAGCCTTCAGGTTCGAGGGAATGAGCAGTTCTTC. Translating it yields CASSLQVRGNEQFF.

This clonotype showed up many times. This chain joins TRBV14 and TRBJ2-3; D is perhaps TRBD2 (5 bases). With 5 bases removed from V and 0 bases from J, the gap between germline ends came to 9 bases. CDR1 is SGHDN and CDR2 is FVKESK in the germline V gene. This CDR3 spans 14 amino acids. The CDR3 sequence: CASSDSASTDTQYF. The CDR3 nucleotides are TGTGCCAGCAGCGATAGCGCGAGCACAGATACGCAGTATTTT.

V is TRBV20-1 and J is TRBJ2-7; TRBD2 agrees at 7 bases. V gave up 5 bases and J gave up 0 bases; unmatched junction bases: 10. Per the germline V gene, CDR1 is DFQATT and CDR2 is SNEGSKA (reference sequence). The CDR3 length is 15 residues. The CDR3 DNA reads TGCAGTGCTCCCGTTGCCGGGGGGAGCTCCTACGAGCAGTACTTC. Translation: CSAPVAGGSSYEQYF.

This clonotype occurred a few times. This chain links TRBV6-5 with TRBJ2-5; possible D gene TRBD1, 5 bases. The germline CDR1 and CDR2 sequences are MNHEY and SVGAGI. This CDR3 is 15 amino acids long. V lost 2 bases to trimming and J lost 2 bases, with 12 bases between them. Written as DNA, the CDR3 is TGTGCCAGCAGTTACAAGGGGCAAGTTCAAGAGACCCAGTACTTC. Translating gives CASSYKGQVQETQYF.

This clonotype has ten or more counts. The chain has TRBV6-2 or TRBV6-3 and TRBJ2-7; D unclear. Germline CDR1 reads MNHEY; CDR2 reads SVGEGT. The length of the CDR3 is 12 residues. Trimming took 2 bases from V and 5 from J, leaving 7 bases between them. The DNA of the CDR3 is TGTGCCAGCAGTTACGGTCGGGACGAGCAGTACTTC. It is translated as CASSYGRDEQYF.